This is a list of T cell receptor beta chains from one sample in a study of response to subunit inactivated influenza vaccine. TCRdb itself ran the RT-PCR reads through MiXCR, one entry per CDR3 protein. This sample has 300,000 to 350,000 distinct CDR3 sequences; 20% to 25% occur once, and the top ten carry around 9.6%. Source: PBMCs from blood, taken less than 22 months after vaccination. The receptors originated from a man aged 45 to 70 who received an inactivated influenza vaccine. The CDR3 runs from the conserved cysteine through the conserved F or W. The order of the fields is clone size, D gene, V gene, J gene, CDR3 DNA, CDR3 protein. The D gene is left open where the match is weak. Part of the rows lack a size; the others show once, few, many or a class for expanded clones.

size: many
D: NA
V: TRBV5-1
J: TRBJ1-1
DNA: TGCGCCAGCAGCTTGGGCGGGAAAAGCACTGAAGCTTTCTTT
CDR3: CASSLGGKSTEAFF

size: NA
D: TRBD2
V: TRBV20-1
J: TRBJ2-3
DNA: TGCAGTGCTCACCCCTCCCTAGCGGGAGTCACAGATACGCAGTATTTT
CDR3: CSAHPSLAGVTDTQYF

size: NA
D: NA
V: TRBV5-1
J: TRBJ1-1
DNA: TGCGCCAGCAGCTTGGCGGCAGAAGGTGAAGCTTTCTTT
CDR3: CASSLAAEGEAFF

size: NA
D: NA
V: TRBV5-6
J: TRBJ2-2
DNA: TGTGCCAGCAGCTTGCGGAAACTCTTAGGGGAGCTGTTTTTT
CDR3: CASSLRKLLGELFF

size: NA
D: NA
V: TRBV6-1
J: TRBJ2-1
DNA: TGTGCCAGCAGTAAGGACTTAGTCGGCATTTACAATGAGCAGTTCTTC
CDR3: CASSKDLVGIYNEQFF

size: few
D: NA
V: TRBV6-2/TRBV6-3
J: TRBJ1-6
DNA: TGTGCCAGCGGATCAATCCCTGGATCACCCCTCCACTTT
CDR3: CASGSIPGSPLHF

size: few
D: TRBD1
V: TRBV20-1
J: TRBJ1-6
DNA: TGCAGTGCTAGAGAGAGGGGACAGGGGTCGAATTCACCCCTCCACTTT
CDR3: CSARERGQGSNSPLHF

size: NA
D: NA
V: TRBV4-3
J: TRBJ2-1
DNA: TGCGCCAGCAGCCAAGGGGCGGGGGCGGGCAATGAGCAGTTCTTC
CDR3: CASSQGAGAGNEQFF

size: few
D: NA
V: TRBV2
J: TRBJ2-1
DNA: TGTGCCAGCAGAGAGGACACAACCCGGCGGATTGAGCAGTTCTTC
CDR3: CASREDTTRRIEQFF

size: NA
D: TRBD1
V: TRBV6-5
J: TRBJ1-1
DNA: TGTGCCAGCAGATCGACCAGGGGGAAAGCTTTCTTT
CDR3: CASRSTRGKAFF

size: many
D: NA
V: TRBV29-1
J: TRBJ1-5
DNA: TGCAGCGTTAAGGTAGGAGTTAGCAATCAGCCCCAGCATTTT
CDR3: CSVKVGVSNQPQHF

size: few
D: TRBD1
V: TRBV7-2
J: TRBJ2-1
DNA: TGTGCCAGCAGCTCGGACAGGGGGGTCGCCTACAATGAGCAGTTCTTC
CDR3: CASSSDRGVAYNEQFF

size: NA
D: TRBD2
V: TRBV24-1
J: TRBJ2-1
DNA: TGTGCCACCAATAGCGGGAGAGGGAATGAGCAGTTCTTC
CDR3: CATNSGRGNEQFF

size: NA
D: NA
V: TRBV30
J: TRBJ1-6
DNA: TGTGCCTGGAGTGGGACCGGCTATAATTCACCCCTCCACTTT
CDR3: CAWSGTGYNSPLHF

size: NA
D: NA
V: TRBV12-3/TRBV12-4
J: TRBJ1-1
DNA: TGTGCCAGCAGTCCACAGGGAGTTGCTGAAGCTTTCTTT
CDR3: CASSPQGVAEAFF

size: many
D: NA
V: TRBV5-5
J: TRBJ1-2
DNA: TGTGCCAGCAGCTTGTCTACAGGGAAACCCTATGGCTACACCTTC
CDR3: CASSLSTGKPYGYTF

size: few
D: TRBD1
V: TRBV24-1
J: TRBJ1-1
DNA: TGTGCCACCGCCCAGGGACAGGGTTATGGTGAAGCTTTCTTT
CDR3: CATAQGQGYGEAFF

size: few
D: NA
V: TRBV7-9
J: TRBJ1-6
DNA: TGTGCCAGCAGCTCAGGACAGAACAATTCACCCCTCCACTTT
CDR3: CASSSGQNNSPLHF

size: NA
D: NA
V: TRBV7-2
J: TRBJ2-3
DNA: TGTGCCAGCAGCATACAGGGACCGCAAATCGGCGCAGATACGCAGTATTTT
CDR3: CASSIQGPQIGADTQYF

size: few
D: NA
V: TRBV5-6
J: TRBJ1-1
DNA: TGTGCCAGCAGCTTGGGGGGGGCGGAATGGACTGAAGCTTTCTTT
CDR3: CASSLGGAEWTEAFF